The present T cell receptor beta chain was sequenced within a study of regulatory T cells in long-lasting Graves disease (dated by TCRdb to the early 2020s). About the study as a whole: To count as having persistent Graves' disease, a patient had to have received antithyroid drug treatment for over 5 years with TSH receptor autoantibodies remaining persistently positive. The study was registered as a clinical trial and conducted in China. Patients with persistent Graves' disease were compared with patients with newly diagnosed Graves' disease using TCR sequencing and RNA sequencing of peripheral blood. Persistent Graves' disease patients in the clinical cohort had taken antithyroid drugs for approximately 10 years on average. A total of roughly 33 samples were covered by TCR sequencing, comprising some 13 persistent and 20 or so newly diagnosed Graves' disease patients. What the work shows at the level of the full study, not this receptor alone: Peripheral blood alone was examined, since thyroid tissue, which constituted the primary lesion, could not be accessed. Only the TCR beta chain was sequenced and analyzed. Preferential use of TRBV28, TRBJ1-2 and TRBJ2-5 was observed in persistent disease, whereas TRBV20-1 and TRBJ2-1 were favored in newly diagnosed disease. More public clonotypes were shared among persistent patients (more than 2,500) than among newly diagnosed patients (roughly 960). As a limitation, the authors acknowledged that the small sample size may reduce accuracy. Compared with newly diagnosed patients, persistent Graves' disease patients had lower TCR Shannon entropy and fewer highly expanded clones, which suggests clonal expansion.

Interpreted using the paper, the time point label stands for: persistent/refractory GD, antithyroid drugs over 5 years with positive TRAb. For both TCR sequencing and RNA sequencing, RNA was extracted from PBMCs using TRIzol. The diagnosis of Graves' disease was made according to American Thyroid Association guidelines. Patients for the study were recruited at an endocrinology department in Xi'an, China. Each patient gave approximately 10 milliliters of peripheral blood, collected in an EDTA anticoagulant tube. PBMCs were isolated by Ficoll Paque Plus density gradient separation without further T cell sorting. An Agilent 2100 Bioanalyzer and agarose gel were used to check RNA quality, while a NanoDrop 2000 measured RNA concentration. Concerning this clonotype: Its antigen has not been determined. No base quality values were provided; no much bigger clone lies one nucleotide off.

Library generation was performed with multiplex PCR. The data were produced on an Illumina HiSeq 4000. CDR3 regions were amplified by Arm-PCR with iRepertoire HTBI primers to construct TCR beta libraries. PCR products were gel purified before sequencing. In the paper's pipeline: Gene usage analysis of CDR3 amino acid clonotypes used the 60 to 80 TRBV and 14 TRBJ segments found across samples. Filtered high-quality paired reads were merged into contigs using COPE and FqMerger. BLAST was used to align contigs to IMGT TRBV, TRBD and TRBJ reference genes, and CDR3 was defined according to IMGT. Highly expanded clones were defined as clonotypes with a frequency above 0.1%. Repertoire diversity was measured by Shannon entropy, and V-J evenness by the Gini coefficient. A clonotype found in more than one individual was treated as public. TCRdb cleaned the public reads at Q25 with fastp, built clones with MiXCR and kept in-frame beta chains. Identical CDR3 proteins give one entry, which carries the most common genes and DNA. The V and J calls and clone size are TCRdb's, not the authors'. Across this sample there are 650,000 to 850,000 distinct CDR3 sequences, with around 32% seen only once. The leading ten clones occupy around 42% of the sample.

The CDR3 spans 16 residues, from the cysteine through the phenylalanine. The entry retains the CDR3 DNA only, 48 bases that are in frame from base 1. V is pruned by 5 bases and J by 2 bases, leaving 6 bases of the junction without a gene match. In the germline V gene, CDR1 corresponds to MDHEN and CDR2 to SYDVKM. Material: peripheral blood mononuclear cells (PBMCs), obtained when the disease was refractory, from a patient treated with antithyroid drugs. The chain couples TRBV28 to TRBJ2-5, and TRBD2 aligns with 12 junction nucleotides. The clonotype comes from a female donor with Graves disease. The CDR3 sequence is CASSTRLAGEQETQYF. The DNA sequence is TGTGCCAGCAGTACCCGACTAGCGGGAGAGCAAGAGACCCAGTACTTC.